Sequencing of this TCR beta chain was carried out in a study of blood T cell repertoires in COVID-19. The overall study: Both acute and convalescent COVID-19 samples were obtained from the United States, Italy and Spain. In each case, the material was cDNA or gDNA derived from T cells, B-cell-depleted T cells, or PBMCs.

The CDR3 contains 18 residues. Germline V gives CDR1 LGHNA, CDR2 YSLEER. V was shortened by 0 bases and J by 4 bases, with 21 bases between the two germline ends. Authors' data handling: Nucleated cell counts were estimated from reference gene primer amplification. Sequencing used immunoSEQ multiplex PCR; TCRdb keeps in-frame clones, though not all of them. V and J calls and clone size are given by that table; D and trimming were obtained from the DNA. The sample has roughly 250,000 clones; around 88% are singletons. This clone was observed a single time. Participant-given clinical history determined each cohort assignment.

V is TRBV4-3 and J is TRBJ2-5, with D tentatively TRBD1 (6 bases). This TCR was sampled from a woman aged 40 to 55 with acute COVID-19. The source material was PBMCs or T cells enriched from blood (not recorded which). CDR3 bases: TGCGCCAGCAGCCAAGATGGCCTGGGTAGGGAAGGGGGAGAGACCCAGTACTTC. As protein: CASSQDGLGREGGETQYF.